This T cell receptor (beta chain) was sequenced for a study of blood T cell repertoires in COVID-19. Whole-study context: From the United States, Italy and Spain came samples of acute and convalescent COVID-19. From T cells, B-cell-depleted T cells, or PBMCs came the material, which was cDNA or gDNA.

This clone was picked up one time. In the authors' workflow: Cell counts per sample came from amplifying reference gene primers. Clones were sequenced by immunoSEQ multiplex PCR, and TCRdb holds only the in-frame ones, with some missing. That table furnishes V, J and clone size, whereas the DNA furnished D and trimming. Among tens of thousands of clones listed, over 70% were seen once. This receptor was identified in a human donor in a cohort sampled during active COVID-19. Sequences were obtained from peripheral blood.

The DNA for the CDR3 is TGTGCCAGCAGCTTGGGAAGCCAAAAATGGAGCTCCTATAATTCACCCCTCCACTTT. This sequence encodes CASSLGSQKWSSYNSPLHF. The V gene is TRBV5-4, the J gene TRBJ1-6; D unclear. The CDR3 loop spans 19 amino acids. The V gene's germline CDR1 is SGHNT and CDR2 YYREEE (reference sequence). V shed 0 bases and J shed 0 bases, with 16 bases lying between them.